What follows are 28 T cell receptor beta chains derived from one specimen sequenced in a study of Ad26.COV2.S vaccination and SARS-CoV-2 variants. The data were produced by immunoSEQ multiplex PCR, yet TCRdb's version contains in-frame clones alone and is incomplete. This table holds about 480,000 clones, around 90% found once. Specified treatment: 19 received Ad26.COV2.S at low or high dose, single or two shots; 5 received placebo; per-sample allocation not given. At day 63 after the first vaccine or placebo injection, samples were drawn. This specimen was peripheral blood, taken in a trial of Ad26.COV2.S vaccine versus placebo. Receptors were obtained from a person between 18 and 59 years old who received the Ad26.COV2.S COVID-19 vaccine or a placebo.

The CDR3 is CASGATPGLFTEAFF. DNA for the CDR3: TGTGCCAGCGGGGCCACACCAGGGTTGTTCACTGAAGCTTTCTTT. This sequence joins TRBV2 and TRBJ1-1, with D possibly TRBD1 on 5 matching bases. Trimming removed 8 bases at V and 4 bases at J, with 20 bases between. The CDR3 runs 15 residues. Germline V gene sequence: CDR1 SNHLY, CDR2 FYNNEI.

The chain employs TRBV28 and TRBJ1-4, with 8 bases identical to TRBD1. The CDR3 covers 18 residues. Germline trimming cut 4 bases from V and 0 bases from J; bases unmatched to any gene: 10. CDR1 and CDR2 (germline): MDHEN, SYDVKM. CDR3 sequence reads: CASSSLLQGVATNEKLFF. CDR3 nucleotides: TGTGCCAGCAGTTCCCTCCTACAGGGGGTGGCAACTAATGAAAAACTGTTTTTT.

The chain couples TRBV28 to TRBJ2-7, with D perhaps TRBD2 (5 bases). V lost 3 bases, J lost 0 bases, and 12 bases lay in between. This CDR3 comprises 15 residues. The germline gives CDR1 MDHEN, CDR2 SYDVKM. In DNA form, the CDR3 reads TGTGCCAGCAGTTTTGCAGGACTGAGCTCCTACGAGCAGTACTTC. It encodes CASSFAGLSSYEQYF.

The CDR3 reads CASSLEFGGAYEQYF. In DNA form, the CDR3 reads TGTGCCAGCAGCCTTGAGTTTGGTGGGGCCTACGAGCAGTACTTC. The chain links TRBV7-6 to TRBJ2-7; no clear D gene. V lost 5 bases, J lost 2 bases, and 16 bases lay in between. Germline V gene sequence: CDR1 SGHVS, CDR2 FNYEAQ. CDR3 size: 15 residues. Using reference TRBV7-6 and TRBJ2-7 for the parts outside the CDR3, the full variable domain is GAGVSQSPRYKVTKRGQDVALRCDPISGHVSLYWYRQALGQGPEFLTYFNYEAQQDKSGLPNDRFSAERPEGSISTLTIQRTEQRDSAMYRCASSLEFGGAYEQYFGPGTRLTVT.

V gene TRBV6-2 or TRBV6-3 combines with J gene TRBJ1-2; D may be TRBD1 (5 bases). The V gene lost 7 bases and the J gene lost 6 bases, with 18 bases spanning the gap. Per the germline V gene, CDR1 is MNHEY and CDR2 is SVGEGT. The CDR3 has 14 residues. The CDR3 DNA follows: TGTGCCAGCACTTCCTCGGGACGGGTTGATGGCTACACCTTC. Translating it yields CASTSSGRVDGYTF.

The genes are TRBV3-1 (or the pseudogene TRBV3-2) and TRBJ1-1; D unclear. This CDR3 is 12 amino acids long. Deletions cut 3 bases from V and 5 bases from J, with 7 bases between. Germline CDR1 reads LGHDT; CDR2 reads YNNKEL (reference sequence). This chain's CDR3 is CASSQGETEAFF. For the CDR3, the DNA is TGTGCCAGCAGCCAGGGAGAAACTGAAGCTTTCTTT.

The chain employs TRBV18 and TRBJ2-6; D remains unclear. This CDR3 contains 15 residues. The V and J ends lost 3 bases and 0 bases respectively, with 6 bases between them. Per germline, CDR1 KGHSH and CDR2 LQKENI. The CDR3 DNA sequence: TGTGCCAGCTCACCCCCGAGCTCTGGGGCCAACGTCCTGACTTTC. Its translation: CASSPPSSGANVLTF.

The V call is TRBV7-8, the J call TRBJ2-7; TRBD1 or TRBD2 may be the D gene (6 bases each). This CDR3 comprises 14 residues. V was cut by 1 base and J by 1 base, with 8 bases left in between. Germline loops: CDR1 SGHVS, CDR2 FQNEAQ. CDR3 in DNA: TGTGCCAGCAGCTTAGAGGGGGGTTCCTACGAGCAGTACTTC. This translates into CASSLEGGSYEQYF.

This chain connects TRBV6-6 to TRBJ1-6; possible D gene TRBD1, 6 bases. Germline CDR1 MNHNY, CDR2 SVGAGI (reference sequence). The ends were cut back, 5 bases at V and 0 bases at J, with 14 bases in the middle. This CDR3 region has 17 residues. The CDR3 sequence is CASSRATGFSYNSPLHF. The CDR3 DNA reads as TGTGCCAGCAGTCGCGCAACAGGGTTCTCCTATAATTCACCCCTCCACTTT.

The chain has TRBV14 and TRBJ2-1; D is perhaps TRBD2 (6 bases). V gave up 0 bases and J gave up 0 bases, with 33 bases separating them. The V gene's germline CDR1 is SGHDN and CDR2 FVKESK. The CDR3 loop spans 24 amino acids. In DNA, the CDR3 is TGTGCCAGCAGCCAAGATTGGGTACCTGGGACTCGGCTAGCGCCTCTGACCTCCTACAATGAGCAGTTCTTC. This translates into CASSQDWVPGTRLAPLTSYNEQFF.

This chain joins TRBV6-5 and TRBJ2-1; D is undetermined. The V end was cut by 5 bases, the J end by 7 bases, with 9 bases between. CDR3 length: 12 amino acids. Germline values: CDR1 MNHEY, CDR2 SVGAGI. CDR3 sequence: CASSPPSNEQFF. Here the CDR3 DNA reads TGTGCCAGCAGTCCCCCGTCTAATGAGCAGTTCTTC.

The chain combines TRBV23-1 with TRBJ2-3; D may be TRBD1 (5 bases). TRBV23-1 is recorded as an ORF, its role being uncertain. This CDR3 has 16 amino acids. Trimming removed 3 bases at V and 2 bases at J, with 15 bases between. CDR3 nucleotide sequence: TGCGCCAGCAGTCATCAAGGACACCTCCTCACAGATACGCAGTATTTT. Amino acid sequence: CASSHQGHLLTDTQYF.

The rearrangement joins TRBV24-1 to TRBJ2-1, with D perhaps TRBD2 (5 bases). CDR1 is KGHDR, CDR2 SFDVKD, per germline. Trimming pared 6 bases from V and 0 bases from J, leaving 14 bases between. The CDR3 covers 16 residues. CDR3 protein: CATSSNSANSYNEQFF. CDR3 in DNA: TGTGCCACCAGTTCTAATAGCGCCAACTCCTACAATGAGCAGTTCTTC.

The genes are TRBV7-3 and TRBJ1-1; a weak D match, TRBD1 (6 bases). The ends were cut back, 3 bases at V and 0 bases at J, with 11 bases in the middle. The germline CDR1 and CDR2 sequences are SGHTA and FQGTGA. The CDR3 has 15 amino acids. The CDR3 is CASSLGGGVNTEAFF. The CDR3 region has the DNA TGTGCCAGCAGCTTGGGGGGCGGAGTGAACACTGAAGCTTTCTTT.

The genes are TRBV11-2 and TRBJ2-7, with 14 bases fitting TRBD2. The CDR3 is 15 amino acids. CDR1 and CDR2 from the germline V gene are SGHAT and FQNNGV. Germline trimming cut 6 bases from V and 6 bases from J; bases unmatched to any gene: 7. CDR3 region: CASRAGLAGVREQYF. The CDR3, as DNA: TGTGCCAGCAGGGCGGGACTAGCGGGAGTTCGCGAGCAGTACTTC.

V is TRBV6-1 and J is TRBJ2-3, with D uncertain. The V end was cut by 5 bases, the J end by 2 bases, with 14 bases between. The CDR3 sequence is 15 residues long. Germline CDR1 is MNHNS and CDR2 is SASEGT. CDR3: CASSRAGSLTDTQYF. CDR3 nucleotides: TGTGCCAGCAGTCGGGCAGGAAGCCTCACAGATACGCAGTATTTT.

This chain joins TRBV6-4 and TRBJ2-1, with D maybe TRBD2 (6 bases). The V gene's germline CDR1 is MRHNA and CDR2 SNTAGT. The CDR3 has 16 amino acids. Trimming removed 5 bases from V and 7 bases from J, with 21 bases in between. The CDR3 coding sequence is TGTGCCAGCAGTTCTTCTAGCGCCCTTGCTGGAAATGAGCAGTTCTTC. Its protein is CASSSSSALAGNEQFF.

The gene calls are TRBV27 and TRBJ1-1; D is unresolved. In germline, CDR1 is MNHEY, CDR2 SMNVEV (reference sequence). The V end lost 0 bases, the J end lost 0 bases, and 5 bases lay between the germline ends. The CDR3 has 14 residues. The CDR3 sequence is CASSLSAMNTEAFF. The CDR3 nucleotides are TGTGCCAGCAGTTTATCAGCTATGAACACTGAAGCTTTCTTT.

This chain connects TRBV4-1 to TRBJ1-5; no clear D gene. V was pared by 1 base and J by 7 bases, with 11 bases between. Germline V gene data show CDR1 as MGHRA and CDR2 as YSYEKL. The CDR3 totals 14 residues. The CDR3 is CASSQVSVQQPQHF. The CDR3 nucleotides are TGCGCCAGCAGCCAAGTATCGGTCCAGCAGCCCCAGCATTTT.

The genes are TRBV18 and TRBJ1-5, with 9 positions matching TRBD1. Germline V CDR1 and CDR2: KGHSH, LQKENI. The CDR3 runs 15 residues. Losses at the gene ends were 6 bases for V and 9 bases for J; bases not matched to a gene: 12. CDR3 bases: TGTGCCAGCTCCCGGGACAGGGAAAGAGGAAGGCCCCAGCATTTT. This encodes CASSRDRERGRPQHF.

The J gene is TRBJ1-3, the V gene TRBV19; D perhaps matches TRBD1 (6 bases). V was cut by 7 bases and J by 2 bases, with 12 bases left in between. The CDR3 spans 14 residues. Germline CDR1 LNHDA, CDR2 SQIVND (reference sequence). DNA for the CDR3: TGTGCCAGTATGGCGGGGGCCACTGGAAACACCATATATTTT. It encodes CASMAGATGNTIYF.

V and J are TRBV5-4 and TRBJ2-5; D may correspond to TRBD1 or TRBD2 (6 bases each). This CDR3 region has 15 residues. Germline V gene lookup returns CDR1 SGHNT and CDR2 YYREEE (reference sequence). V lost 3 bases, J lost 0 bases, and 12 bases lay in between. The CDR3 sequence: CASSSRGPHQETQYF. The CDR3, as DNA: TGTGCCAGCAGCTCCCGGGGGCCACACCAAGAGACCCAGTACTTC.

This chain joins TRBV28 and TRBJ1-5, with D possibly TRBD1 on 5 matching bases. Germline CDR1 is MDHEN and CDR2 is SYDVKM. This CDR3 is built from 16 residues. V was pared by 4 bases and J by 2 bases, with 15 bases between. The CDR3 nucleotides are TGTGCCAGCAGTTCGTCCCGGGACGGGGGCAATCAGCCCCAGCATTTT. As protein: CASSSSRDGGNQPQHF.

CDR3 sequence (DNA): TGTGCCAGCAGTCGGACGCCCGGGAATCAGCCCCAGCATTTT. Its translation is CASSRTPGNQPQHF. The chain employs TRBV2 and TRBJ1-5, with no clear D. Between the trimmed V and J ends, which lost 5 bases and 4 bases, there was a span of 12 bases. The CDR3 is made up of 14 amino acids. Germline values: CDR1 SNHLY, CDR2 FYNNEI.

The rearrangement joins TRBV5-1 to TRBJ1-4, with D tentatively TRBD1 (6 bases). The CDR3 is 14 residues long. Per germline, CDR1 SGHRS and CDR2 YFSETQ. V lost 3 bases and J 7 bases, leaving 13 bases between the germline ends. Here the CDR3 DNA reads TGCGCCAGCAGCTCGGGGGCCCCGGGTGAAAAACTGTTTTTT. This sequence encodes CASSSGAPGEKLFF.

The rearrangement links TRBV5-6 to TRBJ2-3; 8 bases map to TRBD2. The CDR3 runs 19 residues. Germline-derived CDR1 and CDR2 are SGHDT and YYEEEE. Losses at the gene ends were 4 bases for V and 2 bases for J; bases not matched to a gene: 18. CDR3 coding DNA: TGTGCCAGCAGCCCGGCGGTGGGGGTAGCGGGAATAAACACAGATACGCAGTATTTT. It specifies CASSPAVGVAGINTDTQYF.

Points on this clone: Other DNA sequences of this sample code for an identical CDR3. The chain employs TRBV30 and TRBJ2-7; D not certain. This CDR3 is built from 12 residues. Germline loops: CDR1 GTSNPN, CDR2 SVGIG (reference sequence). V lost 0 bases to trimming and J lost 2 bases, with 5 bases between them. The CDR3 sequence is CAWSVGPYEQYF. The CDR3 region has the DNA TGTGCCTGGAGTGTCGGCCCCTACGAGCAGTACTTC.

V usage is TRBV19 and J usage is TRBJ1-5; D remains ambiguous. Per germline, CDR1 LNHDA and CDR2 SQIVND (reference sequence). The CDR3 has 13 residues. Trimming removed 3 bases from V and 7 bases from J, with 10 bases in between. Here the CDR3 reads CASSIVGSQPQHF. The CDR3 DNA reads TGTGCCAGTAGTATCGTCGGGTCACAGCCCCAGCATTTT.